The 28 T cell receptor beta chains below all came from one sample that was sequenced in a study of graft-versus-host responses after intestinal transplantation. Clones were sequenced by immunoSEQ multiplex PCR, and TCRdb holds only the in-frame ones, with some missing. The sample shows approximately 12,000 clones, about four fifths of them seen only once. The sequencing here drew on PBMCs, taken just over 300 days after intestinal transplant. The receptors were sampled from a human patient who received an intestinal transplant, so some T cells may come from the graft donor.

This clone was seen only a few times. The chain combines TRBV7-8 with TRBJ1-2, with D unresolved. In germline, CDR1 is SGHVS, CDR2 FQNEAQ. The CDR3 spans 12 residues. V was shortened by 1 base and J by 3 bases, with 3 bases between the two germline ends. Here the CDR3 reads CASSLDDYGYTF. As DNA, the CDR3 is TGTGCCAGCAGCTTAGACGACTATGGCTACACCTTC.

The count of this clone is one. Here the CDR3 reads CACKRGGLQETQYF. The CDR3 DNA reads as TGTGCCTGCAAAAGGGGCGGATTACAAGAGACCCAGTACTTC. The V gene is TRBV6-5, the J gene TRBJ2-5, with D tentatively TRBD1 (5 bases). This CDR3 is built from 14 residues. V was clipped by 11 bases and J by 2 bases, with 18 bases between them. Germline V gives CDR1 MNHEY, CDR2 SVGAGI.

The chain joins TRBV21-1 to TRBJ2-7. TRBV21-1 is designated a pseudogene. This CDR3 comprises 14 residues. The DNA for the CDR3 is TGTGCCAGCAGCAAGACAAGGAGCTCCTACGAGCAGTACTTC. Translating it yields CASSKTRSSYEQYF.

With respect to this clone: A read error may account for a junction end that differs from germline. CDR3 sequence: CASSLELGTDYEQYF. CDR3 bases: TGTGCTAGCAGCTTAGAATTGGGGACAGACTACGAGCAGTACTTC. The chain is built from TRBV7-7 and TRBJ2-7; 7 nucleotides line up with TRBD1. The CDR3 sequence is 15 residues long. The germline V gene encodes CDR1 SSHAT and CDR2 FNYEAQ (reference sequence).

This chain links TRBV5-1 with TRBJ2-1, with D possibly matching TRBD2 (6 bases). This CDR3 region has 15 residues. The V gene lost 0 bases and the J gene lost 0 bases, with 7 bases spanning the gap. The germline V gene encodes CDR1 SGHRS and CDR2 YFSETQ. CDR3 sequence (DNA): TGCGCCAGCAGCTTGGCCGGGAGCTCCTACAATGAGCAGTTCTTC. This translates into CASSLAGSSYNEQFF.

This chain uses TRBV30 with TRBJ2-1; no clear D. This CDR3 comprises 15 residues. Germline V gives CDR1 GTSNPN, CDR2 SVGIG (reference sequence). The V gene lost 6 bases and the J gene lost 2 bases, with 17 bases spanning the gap. The DNA for the CDR3 is TGTGCCTGCCCTCGAGACTCGGAAACCTACAATGAGCAGTTCTTC. This sequence encodes CACPRDSETYNEQFF.

The chain has TRBV29-1 and TRBJ1-2; D remains unclear. V shed 4 bases and J shed 7 bases, with 7 bases lying between them. Germline V gives CDR1 SQVTM, CDR2 ANQGSEA. This CDR3 has 10 amino acids. CDR3 DNA sequence: TGCAGCGTTGGGAATTTTGGCTACACCTTC. Its protein product is CSVGNFGYTF.

This clone was recorded only once. This chain links TRBV10-1 with TRBJ2-1; maybe TRBD1 (6 bases). This CDR3 contains 15 residues. Germline CDR1 reads WNHNN; CDR2 reads SYGVQD (reference sequence). V was pared by 4 bases and J by 5 bases, with 15 bases between. The CDR3 reads CASSVGQTSHNEQFF. The DNA for the CDR3 is TGCGCCAGCAGTGTAGGACAGACAAGCCACAATGAGCAGTTCTTC.

The rearrangement links TRBV7-7 to TRBJ2-6; TRBD1 might be the D (6 bases). V lost 6 bases and J lost 4, with 13 bases in between. Germline CDR1 is SSHAT and CDR2 is FNYEAQ (reference sequence). The length of the CDR3 is 15 residues. The CDR3 is CASSMQGPGANVLTF. CDR3 coding DNA: TGTGCCAGCAGTATGCAGGGGCCAGGGGCCAACGTCCTGACTTTC.

The chain is built from TRBV5-4 and TRBJ2-1; D is perhaps TRBD2 (6 bases). The CDR3 has 14 amino acids. The germline gives CDR1 SGHNT, CDR2 YYREEE (reference sequence). Trimming pared 3 bases from V and 4 bases from J, leaving 11 bases between. The CDR3 nucleotides are TGTGCCAGCAGCTACCGGGACTTATACAATGAGCAGTTCTTC. Its translation is CASSYRDLYNEQFF.

V usage is TRBV29-1 and J usage is TRBJ2-1, with D maybe TRBD2 (5 bases). Germline V CDR1 and CDR2: SQVTM, ANQGSEA. V lost 1 base and J lost 5, with 18 bases in between. The CDR3 is 16 residues long. Written as DNA, the CDR3 is TGCAGCGTTGAAGGAGCCCGGGGAGTTCGGGACAATGAGCAGTTCTTC. This sequence encodes CSVEGARGVRDNEQFF.

This rearrangement joins TRBV9 to TRBJ2-5; 9 bases are shared with TRBD2. J was trimmed by 2 bases and V by 3 bases; bases with no gene match: 5. Germline lookup yields CDR1 SGDLS and CDR2 YYNGEE. CDR3 length: 15 residues. The CDR3 coding sequence is TGTGCCAGCAGCGAACTAGCGGGTTTACAAGAGACCCAGTACTTC. Protein sequence: CASSELAGLQETQYF.

The chain joins TRBV6-1 to TRBJ2-1, with D tentatively TRBD1 or TRBD2 (5 bases each). This CDR3 region has 11 residues. Germline V gene lookup returns CDR1 MNHNS and CDR2 SASEGT. Trimming left V 10 bases short and J 3 bases short, with 7 bases between. The CDR3 DNA reads TGTGCCACGGGGCACTACAATGAGCAGTTCTTC. Its protein product is CATGHYNEQFF.

This clone came up a few times. The rearrangement uses TRBV19 and TRBJ1-5; 9 nucleotides match TRBD1. The ends lost 6 bases at V and 9 bases at J; junction bases unmatched: 9. Germline loops: CDR1 LNHDA, CDR2 SQIVND (reference sequence). CDR3 size: 14 residues. This chain's CDR3 is CASRGQGALWPQHF. As DNA, the CDR3 is TGTGCCAGTAGGGGACAGGGCGCTCTATGGCCCCAGCATTTT.

This clone appeared a few times. This sequence joins TRBV11-3 and TRBJ2-7, with TRBD1 matching 9 bases. CDR1 and CDR2 from the germline V gene are SGHNT and YENEEA. V dropped 5 bases and J dropped 10; count of bases not matched to a gene: 9. The CDR3 extends over 13 amino acids. The chain's CDR3 is CASSGGQGGPQYF. DNA of the CDR3: TGTGCCAGCAGCGGGGGACAGGGAGGACCTCAGTACTTC.

The chain has TRBV5-1 and TRBJ2-1; D unclear. CDR3 length equals 14 residues. V lost 2 bases, J lost 5 bases, and 11 bases lay in between. Germline V lookup: CDR1 SGHRS, CDR2 YFSETQ. For the CDR3, the DNA is TGCGCCAGCAGCTTAAAACTCGTTCACAATGAGCAGTTCTTC. Its translation is CASSLKLVHNEQFF.

V usage is TRBV20-1 and J usage is TRBJ1-1, with D tentatively TRBD1 (6 bases). CDR1 and CDR2 (germline): DFQATT, SNEGSKA (reference sequence). CDR3 length: 11 amino acids. Trimming removed 5 bases at V and 10 bases at J, with 14 bases between. The chain's CDR3 is CSAPVRGGAFF. In nucleotides, the CDR3 is TGCAGTGCTCCCGTGAGGGGGGGAGCTTTCTTT.

The chain employs TRBV6-5 and TRBJ2-7, with a tentative D call TRBD1 (6 bases). CDR1 is MNHEY, CDR2 SVGAGI, per germline. There are 14 residues in the CDR3. The ends were cut back, 2 bases at V and 6 bases at J, with 14 bases in the middle. The CDR3 nucleotides are TGTGCCAGCAGTTACGCTCTCCAGGGGCGCGAGCAGTACTTC. Its translation: CASSYALQGREQYF.

The chain combines TRBV7-2 with TRBJ1-2, with 7 bases identical to TRBD1. J was trimmed by 2 bases and V by 0 bases; bases with no gene match: 6. The CDR3 contains 16 residues. CDR1 is SGHTA, CDR2 FQGNSA, per germline. The CDR3 sequence is CASSLALDRLNYGYTF. DNA for the CDR3: TGTGCCAGCAGCTTAGCCCTGGACAGGTTAAACTATGGCTACACCTTC.

The rearrangement joins TRBV5-1 to TRBJ2-7, with TRBD2 matching over 8 bases. CDR1 SGHRS and CDR2 YFSETQ come from the germline V gene. The CDR3 has 12 residues. J gave up 4 bases and V 4 bases, and 1 base lay outside the gene matches. The CDR3 region is CASSRGGYEQYF. The CDR3, as DNA: TGCGCCAGCAGCCGGGGGGGTTACGAGCAGTACTTC.

V usage is TRBV5-1 and J usage is TRBJ2-7, with TRBD1 as a possible D gene (5 bases). CDR3 length: 13 amino acids. Germline V gene lookup returns CDR1 SGHRS and CDR2 YFSETQ. Trimming took off 2 bases at V and 2 bases at J, with 8 bases between the two ends. CDR3 in amino acids: CASSLQETYEQYF. The CDR3 bases are TGCGCCAGCAGCTTACAGGAGACCTACGAGCAGTACTTC.

This chain connects TRBV14 to TRBJ1-4, with D maybe TRBD1 (5 bases). The CDR3 is 13 residues long. The V gene's germline CDR1 is SGHDN and CDR2 FVKESK. Trimming stripped 4 bases from V and 4 bases from J, with 7 bases between. The CDR3 sequence: CASSRDGNEKLFF. The CDR3 DNA sequence: TGTGCCAGCAGCCGGGACGGTAATGAAAAACTGTTTTTT.

This chain joins TRBV6-1 and TRBJ2-5; 7 nucleotides agree with TRBD2. The J call may be wrong; the DNA end is better matched by TRBJ2-7. The CDR3 has 16 amino acids. CDR1 and CDR2 from the germline V gene are MNHNS and SASEGT. CDR3 in amino acids: CASSEPTSELSYEQYF. CDR3 nucleotides: TGTGCCAGCAGTGAACCTACTAGCGAACTGTCCTACGAGCAGTACTTC.

This sequence joins TRBV6-1 and TRBJ2-7, with TRBD1 matching 11 bases. CDR1 and CDR2 (germline): MNHNS, SASEGT. This CDR3 spans 15 amino acids. V dropped 4 bases and J dropped 5; count of bases not matched to a gene: 7. DNA for the CDR3: TGTGCCAGCAGTGCCGGGACAGGGGGGCGCGACGAGCAGTACTTC. Residues: CASSAGTGGRDEQYF.

The chain combines TRBV7-2 with TRBJ1-3; D is unresolved. There are 15 residues in the CDR3. With 5 bases removed from V and 1 base from J, the gap between germline ends came to 12 bases. Germline V lookup: CDR1 SGHTA, CDR2 FQGNSA. The CDR3 DNA is TGTGCCAGCAGCGCAAGCGTGGGTTCTGGAAACACCATATATTTT. This codes for CASSASVGSGNTIYF.

The V gene is TRBV19, the J gene TRBJ2-3; 8 nucleotides align to TRBD1. The CDR3 is 15 residues long. Per the germline V gene, CDR1 is LNHDA and CDR2 is SQIVND (reference sequence). V shed 3 bases and J 2 bases; nucleotides not matched to a gene: 4. CDR3 in amino acids: CASSIPGGLTDTQYF. The CDR3 DNA reads TGTGCCAGTAGTATCCCAGGGGGCCTCACAGATACGCAGTATTTT.

V is TRBV7-2 and J is TRBJ2-1; possible D gene TRBD2, 6 bases. V lost 1 base and J lost 0, with 13 bases in between. Germline assignment: CDR1 SGHTA and CDR2 FQGNSA. This CDR3 region has 17 residues. This chain's CDR3 is CASSLDGAGSSYNEQFF. The DNA of the CDR3 is TGTGCCAGCAGCTTAGACGGCGCGGGGAGCTCCTACAATGAGCAGTTCTTC.

This clone appeared once. This rearrangement joins TRBV6-1 to TRBJ1-5, with D possibly TRBD1 on 5 matching bases. Trimming took 4 bases from V and 7 from J, leaving 17 bases between them. Germline CDR1 is MNHNS and CDR2 is SASEGT. The CDR3 is 15 residues long. The CDR3 sequence: CASSGGSAYIQPQHF. The CDR3 nucleotides are TGTGCCAGCAGTGGGGGGTCGGCTTACATCCAGCCCCAGCATTTT.